The 21 T cell receptor beta chains below all came from one sample that was sequenced in a study of CD8 T cells in ankylosing spondylitis (dated by TCRdb to about 2017). General conclusions and limits of the study: A TCR beta motif made up of fewer than 10 highly homologous amino acid variants appeared to be characteristic of blood from ankylosing spondylitis patients.

These receptors' targets are unknown. Library method: 5' RACE. The data were produced on an Illumina HiSeq 2500. The public reads were reprocessed in TCRdb via fastp at Q25 and MiXCR, keeping in-frame beta chains. Identical CDR3 proteins give one entry, which carries the most common genes and DNA. The sample records 200,000 to 250,000 distinct CDR3 sequences, approximately 7.4% of which are singletons. 12% to 15% of the sample rests with the top ten. Sequenced sample: blood, either unsorted or a sorted T cell fraction (not recorded which). These receptors originate from a male donor with ankylosing spondylitis.

This chain uses TRBV7-2 with TRBJ1-1; 8 bases align to TRBD1. From germline, CDR1 is SGHTA and CDR2 FQGNSA. Trimming took 3 bases from V and 6 from J; bases not matched to a gene: 12. This CDR3 has 16 residues. The CDR3 here is CASSFLRTGLGSEAFF. The CDR3 DNA follows: TGTGCCAGCAGCTTCCTTAGGACAGGGTTGGGTTCTGAAGCTTTCTTT.

This clonotype was seen repeatedly, ten times or more. V gene TRBV11-2 combines with J gene TRBJ2-1; no reliable D call. In germline, CDR1 is SGHAT, CDR2 FQNNGV. V was pared by 6 bases and J by 2 bases, with 11 bases between. This CDR3 is built from 14 residues. DNA for the CDR3: TGTGCCAGCAGTTCGGAGAGTCCCTACAATGAGCAGTTCTTC. It codes for CASSSESPYNEQFF.

This clonotype was seen ten or more times. The chain is built from TRBV5-8 and TRBJ2-1, with D uncertain. Per the germline V gene, CDR1 is SGHTS and CDR2 is YDEGEE. Trimming pared 0 bases from V and 6 bases from J, leaving 19 bases between. CDR3 length: 17 amino acids. The CDR3 reads CASSLGRTGRFSNEQFF. The CDR3 DNA reads TGTGCCAGCAGCTTGGGGAGAACGGGTCGTTTCTCCAATGAGCAGTTCTTC.

This clonotype occurred many times. The rearrangement joins TRBV9 to TRBJ2-7; TRBD1 agrees at 8 bases. This CDR3 is built from 14 residues. With V trimmed by 4 bases and J by 5 bases, 8 bases remained unmatched. CDR1 is SGDLS, CDR2 YYNGEE, per germline. CDR3 in DNA: TGTGCCAGCAGCAGAGGGACAGGCCTTCACGAGCAGTACTTC. It yields the protein CASSRGTGLHEQYF.

This clonotype was seen at least ten times. V gene TRBV3-1 combines with J gene TRBJ2-5, with a possible D match to TRBD2 (6 bases). Per germline, CDR1 LGHDT and CDR2 YNNKEL (reference sequence). The CDR3 is 16 amino acids. The V end was cut by 0 bases, the J end by 7 bases, with 18 bases between. CDR3 DNA: TGTGCCAGCAGCCAAGATGGTGAAGGACGGGGAGGGACCCAGTACTTC. The encoded protein is CASSQDGEGRGGTQYF.

This clonotype showed up many times. The V and J genes are TRBV7-9 and TRBJ2-7; D perhaps matches TRBD2 (5 bases). Germline loops: CDR1 SEHNR, CDR2 FQNEAQ (reference sequence). V lost 5 bases and J 2 bases, leaving 13 bases between the germline ends. The CDR3 has 14 amino acids. In DNA form, the CDR3 reads TGTGCCAGCAGCCCCGAGGGCGCGACCTACGAGCAGTACTTC. Translated: CASSPEGATYEQYF.

The J gene is TRBJ2-7, the V gene TRBV5-8; no clear D. The length of the CDR3 is 14 residues. Trimming left V 8 bases short and J 2 bases short, with 17 bases between. In germline, CDR1 is SGHTS, CDR2 YDEGEE. The CDR3 here is CARGPGQNPYEQYF. The CDR3, as DNA: TGTGCCAGGGGCCCCGGGCAGAACCCCTACGAGCAGTACTTC.

This clonotype was counted ten times or more. This rearrangement joins TRBV29-1 to TRBJ2-7; 7 nucleotides line up with TRBD1. Germline CDR1 reads SQVTM; CDR2 reads ANQGSEA. V lost 6 bases, J lost 1 base, and 6 bases stayed unmatched. The CDR3 runs 13 residues. The CDR3 nucleotides are TGCAGCGTCTCCCGACAGGGTTCCTACGAGCAGTACTTC. Translated: CSVSRQGSYEQYF.

This clonotype was counted once. DNA of the CDR3: TGTGCCAGCAGGTCTGACACCGCGAACACCGGGGAGCTGTTTTTT. Translated: CASRSDTANTGELFF. The V and J genes are TRBV6-1 and TRBJ2-2; D is unresolved. Trimming cost V 6 bases and J 0 bases, with 11 bases left between them. This CDR3 is 15 amino acids long. The germline V gene has CDR1 MNHNS and CDR2 SASEGT.

This clonotype has at least ten counts. The V call is TRBV29-1, the J call TRBJ2-7; tentatively, D is TRBD1 or TRBD2 (5 bases each). V was shortened by 6 bases and J by 1 base, with 7 bases between the two germline ends. The CDR3 runs to 11 residues. Looked up from germline, CDR1 is SQVTM and CDR2 is ANQGSEA. CDR3 nucleotide sequence: TGCAGCGTGAGGGGATCCTACGAGCAGTACTTC. It specifies CSVRGSYEQYF.

This clonotype came up many times. The genes are TRBV10-3 and TRBJ2-1, with 13 bases lining up with TRBD2. The CDR3 spans 15 residues. The junction had 5 bases not matched to a gene; V was cut back by 10 bases and J by 2 bases. Germline loops: CDR1 ENHRY, CDR2 SYGVKD. CDR3 DNA: TGTGCCACCGCGACTAGCGGGGGGCCCTACAATGAGCAGTTCTTC. Its protein product is CATATSGGPYNEQFF.

In its sample, this clonotype was seen many times. This chain links TRBV12-5 with TRBJ2-6; D not certain. This CDR3 comprises 19 residues. Germline V gives CDR1 LGHNT, CDR2 FRNRAP. The V gene lost 0 bases and the J gene lost 0 bases, with 15 bases spanning the gap. The chain's CDR3 is CASGLVPDTLYSGANVLTF. DNA for the CDR3: TGTGCTAGTGGTTTGGTACCGGATACCCTATACTCTGGGGCCAACGTCCTGACTTTC.

This clonotype was observed at least ten times. J is TRBJ1-1 and V is TRBV4-1, with D maybe TRBD1 (5 bases). Germline loops: CDR1 MGHRA, CDR2 YSYEKL. The CDR3 extends over 16 amino acids. V dropped 4 bases and J dropped 4 bases, with 19 bases sitting between them. In nucleotides, the CDR3 is TGCGCCAGCAGCCGGGCCGATTTGGGGCCGGTCACTGAAGCTTTCTTT. It encodes CASSRADLGPVTEAFF.

The genes are TRBV28 and TRBJ2-7, with 7 bases fitting TRBD1. There are 16 residues in the CDR3. V lost 3 bases and J lost 1; bases outside the gene matches: 9. The germline gives CDR1 MDHEN, CDR2 SYDVKM. The CDR3 DNA follows: TGTGCCAGCAGTTTCTTCGGGACAGAGATATCCTACGAGCAGTACTTC. It encodes CASSFFGTEISYEQYF.

This clonotype was counted at least ten times. The chain employs TRBV9 and TRBJ2-1; TRBD1 matches at 11 bases. This CDR3 has 16 amino acids. The J segment lost 1 base and the V segment lost 7 bases, leaving 7 bases of the junction unmatched. CDR1 is SGDLS and CDR2 is YYNGEE in the germline V gene. CDR3 loop: CASAGQGAGSYNEQFF. CDR3 nucleotide sequence: TGTGCCAGCGCCGGACAGGGGGCCGGTTCCTACAATGAGCAGTTCTTC. The full variable domain, in which reference TRBV9 and TRBJ2-1 provide the parts outside the CDR3, is DSGVTQTPKHLITATGQRVTLRCSPRSGDLSVYWYQQSLDQGLQFLIQYYNGEERAKGNILERFSAQQFPDLHSELNLSSLELGDSALYFCASAGQGAGSYNEQFFGPGTRLTVL.

The table lists this clonotype with many counts. This chain connects TRBV28 to TRBJ1-1, with 8 nucleotides matching TRBD1. The CDR3 is 14 amino acids. CDR1 is MDHEN, CDR2 SYDVKM, per germline. J was trimmed by 1 base and V by 3 bases; bases with no gene match: 1. As DNA, the CDR3 is TGTGCCAGCAGTTTCCAGGGGGCGAACACTGAAGCTTTCTTT. This gives the protein CASSFQGANTEAFF.

The table lists this clonotype with many counts. The CDR3 bases are TGTGCCAGCAGCTTTGGCGGAGCCCGAGTTGATGAGCAGTTCTTC. This gives the protein CASSFGGARVDEQFF. The chain links TRBV13 to TRBJ2-1; D gene uncertain. The CDR3 sequence is 15 residues long. CDR1 and CDR2 from the germline V gene are PRHDT and FYEKMQ (reference sequence). V gave up 3 bases and J gave up 8 bases, with 17 bases separating them. The whole variable domain, remainder taken from reference TRBV13 and TRBJ2-1, is AAGVIQSPRHLIKEKRETATLKCYPIPRHDTVYWYQQGPGQDPQFLISFYEKMQSDKGSIPDRFSAQQFSDYHSELNMSSLELGDSALYFCASSFGGARVDEQFFGPGTRLTVL.

This clonotype has ten or more counts. The rearrangement links TRBV19 to TRBJ2-3; the match to TRBD1 covers 12 bases. This CDR3 region has 15 residues. After removal of 4 bases from V and 4 bases from J, the junction contained 3 bases not matched to a gene. The germline V gene has CDR1 LNHDA and CDR2 SQIVND (reference sequence). CDR3 sequence reads: CASSTRDRGPDTQYF. Written as DNA, the CDR3 is TGTGCCAGTAGTACACGGGACAGGGGGCCAGATACGCAGTATTTT.

The chain is built from TRBV29-1 and TRBJ2-1; D remains unclear. Between the trimmed V and J ends, which lost 6 bases and 2 bases, there was a span of 8 bases. The germline CDR1 and CDR2 sequences are SQVTM and ANQGSEA. The CDR3 length is 12 residues. The CDR3: CSVRAAYNEQFF. In DNA form, the CDR3 reads TGCAGCGTCCGGGCTGCCTACAATGAGCAGTTCTTC.

This rearrangement joins TRBV20-1 to TRBJ1-4, with 9 nucleotides matching TRBD1. The CDR3 loop spans 13 amino acids. CDR1 and CDR2 (germline): DFQATT, SNEGSKA (reference sequence). V lost 4 bases to trimming and J lost 7 bases; unmatched junction nucleotides: 4. CDR3 DNA: TGCAGTGCTACCGGGGACAGGGTTGAAAAACTGTTTTTT. Its protein is CSATGDRVEKLFF.

V is TRBV21-1 and J is TRBJ2-2; the DNA was not used to check the table's D call, TRBD2. TRBV21-1 is annotated as a pseudogene. The CDR3 length is 24 residues. Here the CDR3 reads CASSKANPSGGGRIPAANTGELFF. The CDR3 DNA reads TGTGCCAGCAGCAAAGCGAACCCATCAGGCGGCGGGAGGATTCCAGCCGCGAACACCGGGGAGCTGTTTTTT.